These 5 T cell receptor beta chains were sequenced from one sample in a study of T-cell memory formation after mild COVID-19. TCRdb independently ran MiXCR on the 5' RACE reads; one entry per CDR3 protein. The sample contains about 350,000 distinct CDR3 sequences, around 20% of which appear only once. The sample comprised PBMCs or a T cell subset sorted from them (not recorded which). Every receptor here comes from a young man who had mild COVID-19 (a few samples of this study predate the infection). Cell type and time point are not known.

The chain couples TRBV6-1 to TRBJ2-7, with 12 bases that match TRBD2. CDR1 is MNHNS and CDR2 is SASEGT in the germline V gene. Losses at the gene ends were 6 bases for V and 3 bases for J; bases not matched to a gene: 3. The CDR3 is 14 residues long. CDR3 bases: TGTGCCAGCAGCTCACTAGCGGGGGGCTACGAGCAGTACTTC. Translated, it gives CASSSLAGGYEQYF.

With respect to this clonotype: The conserved final phenylalanine or tryptophan is absent from the CDR3, which likely points to a read error. The limits of the CDR3 on the DNA are not certain, so only TCRdb's listed CDR3 is given. V usage is TRBV29-1 and J usage is TRBJ2-3; the table names TRBD2, a call not compared with the DNA. Germline V gene data show CDR1 as SQVTM and CDR2 as ANQGSEA. From its first to its last residue, the CDR3 has 11 amino acids. The chain's CDR3 is CSVDGLAGGLS.

For the CDR3, the DNA is TGTGCCAGCAGCGCTATTTTCGCAGGGGTTAGCAATCAGCCCCAGCATTTT. Protein sequence: CASSAIFAGVSNQPQHF. V usage is TRBV4-2 and J usage is TRBJ1-5; D perhaps matches TRBD1 (6 bases). V dropped 5 bases and J dropped 0 bases, with 17 bases sitting between them. CDR3 size: 17 residues. Germline CDR1 and CDR2: LGHNA and YNFKEQ.

The chain has TRBV6-5 and TRBJ2-7, with TRBD2 matching over 8 bases. V dropped 6 bases and J dropped 6; count of bases not matched to a gene: 7. This CDR3 has 13 amino acids. Germline-derived CDR1 and CDR2 are MNHEY and SVGAGI. CDR3 bases: TGTGCCAGCAGCCTCGGGACTAGGATCGAGCAGTACTTC. It codes for CASSLGTRIEQYF.

The V gene is TRBV6-5, the J gene TRBJ1-2, with TRBD1 matching over 9 bases. The V and J ends lost 5 bases and 8 bases, in that order; junction bases with no gene match: 6. CDR3 length: 13 amino acids. Germline V gene sequence: CDR1 MNHEY, CDR2 SVGAGI. The CDR3 DNA sequence: TGTGCCAGCAGTCGGGACAGGGACAACGGCTACACCTTC. This encodes CASSRDRDNGYTF.